Listed below are T cell receptor beta chains from one sample, sequenced in a study of vaccination and CD4 T cells after COVID-19. Their cognate antigens are unknown. TCRdb reprocessed the PCR reads via MiXCR and lists one record per CDR3 protein. This table holds 10,000 to 15,000 distinct CDR3 sequences, around 30% found once. Sample: cultured CD4+ T cells from blood. The source is a human donor with COVID-19. Both conserved end residues are part of each CDR3. D genes are given only for firm matches. Expanded clones get a size class; other rows say once, few or many, or leave the size out.

size	V	J	D	CDR3	DNA
-	TRBV20-1	TRBJ2-7	-	CSAIRGTGGTYEQYF	TGCAGTGCTATCCGAGGGACCGGTGGGACCTACGAGCAGTACTTC
-	TRBV10-3	TRBJ1-2	-	CAISDSRGNYGYTF	TGTGCCATCAGTGATTCTCGAGGAAACTATGGCTACACCTTC
-	TRBV24-1	TRBJ2-3	-	CATSDTTPDTQYF	TGTGCCACCAGTGATACGACCCCAGATACGCAGTATTTT
once	TRBV7-9	TRBJ2-3	TRBD2	CASSLVEASGATDTQYF	TGTGCCAGCAGCTTAGTCGAGGCTAGCGGCGCCACAGATACGCAGTATTTT
few	TRBV7-6	TRBJ1-1	-	CASSPGGEGRTEAFF	TGTGCCAGCAGCCCTGGGGGGGAGGGGAGGACTGAAGCTTTCTTT
-	TRBV19	TRBJ1-4	TRBD1	CASRPSTGGNEKLFF	TGTGCCAGTAGACCATCAACAGGGGGTAATGAAAAACTGTTTTTT
medium-sized	TRBV10-1	TRBJ2-2	-	CASSGHNTGELFF	TGCGCCAGCAGTGGACACAACACCGGGGAGCTGTTTTTT
-	TRBV7-2	TRBJ1-1	-	CASTLRGTSNTEAFF	TGTGCCAGCACCCTTCGGGGGACGAGTAACACTGAAGCTTTCTTT
few	TRBV19	TRBJ1-2	-	CASGKDGYTF	TGTGCCAGTGGGAAGGATGGCTACACCTTC
-	TRBV9	TRBJ2-5	TRBD2	CASSVESGGARETQYF	TGTGCCAGCAGCGTCGAAAGCGGGGGGGCGAGGGAGACCCAGTACTTC
-	TRBV7-2	TRBJ1-2	TRBD1	CASSFDRGPYGYTF	TGTGCCAGCAGTTTCGACAGGGGGCCCTATGGCTACACCTTC
-	TRBV20-1	TRBJ2-3	TRBD2	CSAPGGLTLRDTQYF	TGCAGTGCGCCGGGGGGACTAACCCTTCGGGATACGCAGTATTTT
medium-sized	TRBV21-1	TRBJ1-2	-	CASSRQGAYRYTF	TGTGCCAGCAGTCGACAGGGGGCTTATCGCTACACCTTC
-	TRBV7-2	TRBJ1-2	-	CASSFEVGYGYTF	TGTGCCAGCAGCTTTGAGGTGGGATATGGCTACACCTTC
-	TRBV4-1	TRBJ1-5	TRBD1	CASSQGQGRNQPQHF	TGCGCCAGCAGCCAAGGACAGGGCCGCAATCAGCCCCAGCATTTT
-	TRBV28	TRBJ1-3	-	CASTPAGGKISGNTIYF	TGTGCCAGCACTCCTGCGGGGGGAAAGATCTCTGGAAACACCATATATTTT
-	TRBV27	TRBJ2-1	TRBD1	CASSLGDRGSYNEQFF	TGTGCCAGCAGTTTAGGCGACAGGGGATCCTACAATGAGCAGTTCTTC
-	TRBV6-7	TRBJ1-5	-	CASSPGIQKYSNQPQHF	TGTGCCAGCAGTCCAGGAATACAGAAATATAGCAATCAGCCCCAGCATTTT
few	TRBV6-2/TRBV6-3	TRBJ2-1	TRBD1	CASSYWPSGQGAREQFF	TGTGCCAGCAGTTACTGGCCCTCGGGACAGGGGGCACGGGAGCAGTTCTTC
-	TRBV7-2	TRBJ1-4	-	CASSLAGVRGRRLFF	TGTGCCAGCAGCTTAGCGGGGGTCAGGGGCCGAAGACTGTTTTTT
-	TRBV7-2	TRBJ2-1	TRBD2	CASSLRGGFEQFF	TGTGCCAGCAGCTTGCGGGGGGGCTTTGAGCAGTTCTTC
-	TRBV7-8	TRBJ1-2	-	CASSLGGNYGYTF	TGTGCCAGCAGCTTAGGGGGGAACTATGGCTACACCTTC
few	TRBV2	TRBJ2-2	TRBD1	CASSERRGGGGELFF	TGTGCCAGCAGTGAACGCCGAGGGGGCGGCGGGGAGCTGTTTTTT
-	TRBV6-1	TRBJ2-5	TRBD1	CASRKQGSETQYF	TGTGCCAGCCGTAAACAGGGGTCGGAGACCCAGTACTTC
few	TRBV19	TRBJ1-5	-	CATEVALLNQPQHF	TGTGCCACTGAGGTGGCCCTGCTCAATCAGCCCCAGCATTTT
-	TRBV28	TRBJ2-7	TRBD2	CAGGGLHEQYF	TGTGCCGGCGGGGGGTTGCACGAGCAGTACTTC
-	TRBV6-5	TRBJ1-1	TRBD1	CASSYQGGGSTVNTEAFF	TGTGCCAGCAGTTATCAGGGGGGGGGGTCGACGGTGAACACTGAAGCTTTCTTT
few	TRBV12-3/TRBV12-4	TRBJ1-2	-	CASSLRSAYGYTF	TGTGCCAGCAGTTTGAGATCGGCTTATGGCTACACCTTC
-	TRBV6-1	TRBJ2-7	TRBD1	CASSSLGGTGGFYEQYF	TGTGCCAGCAGTAGCCTGGGGGGTACAGGGGGCTTCTACGAGCAGTACTTC
few	TRBV15	TRBJ1-5	TRBD1	CATSRVEGAYNQPQHF	TGTGCCACCAGCAGAGTGGAGGGGGCTTACAATCAGCCCCAGCATTTT
few	TRBV19	TRBJ1-1	-	CASKEVLNTEAFF	TGTGCCAGTAAAGAGGTGTTGAACACTGAAGCTTTCTTT
-	TRBV20-1	TRBJ2-5	-	CSARQAPPETQYF	TGCAGTGCTAGACAAGCACCACCTGAGACCCAGTACTTC
-	TRBV19	TRBJ2-3	TRBD2	CASSIAGGGAPSTDTQYF	TGTGCCAGTAGTATAGCCGGCGGGGGGGCCCCTAGCACAGATACGCAGTATTTT
-	TRBV19	TRBJ2-2	-	CASRDWRLNTGELFF	TGTGCCAGTAGGGACTGGAGACTAAACACCGGGGAGCTGTTTTTT
-	TRBV5-1	TRBJ2-5	TRBD2	CASSRTPSGGSEETQYF	TGCGCCAGCAGCCGAACCCCTAGCGGGGGGTCGGAAGAGACCCAGTACTTC
-	TRBV12-3/TRBV12-4	TRBJ2-7	TRBD2	CASSLGPGLAGGPGSYEQYF	TGTGCCAGCAGTTTAGGCCCGGGACTAGCGGGGGGGCCAGGATCCTACGAGCAGTACTTC
-	TRBV19	TRBJ2-2	TRBD1	CASSIVQGPGELFF	TGTGCCAGTAGTATAGTACAGGGGCCCGGGGAGCTGTTTTTT
few	TRBV27	TRBJ2-7	TRBD1	CASSFTGGARRSEQYF	TGTGCCAGCTCATTTACAGGGGGCGCGCGGAGATCCGAGCAGTACTTC
few	TRBV5-6	TRBJ1-2	-	CASSLAVGGRKNGYTF	TGTGCCAGCAGCTTGGCCGTGGGGGGGCGGAAGAATGGCTACACCTTC
few	TRBV28	TRBJ1-5	-	CASSPGLNQPQHF	TGTGCCAGCAGTCCGGGACTTAATCAGCCCCAGCATTTT
-	TRBV5-5	TRBJ1-1	-	CASSFRANTEAFF	TGTGCCAGCAGCTTTCGCGCGAACACTGAAGCTTTCTTT
-	TRBV19	TRBJ2-7	TRBD1	CASSITGVSYEQYF	TGTGCCAGTAGTATAACAGGGGTATCCTACGAGCAGTACTTC
-	TRBV28	TRBJ1-2	-	CASSTQGYGYTF	TGTGCCAGCAGTACACAGGGCTATGGCTACACCTTC
-	TRBV12-3/TRBV12-4	TRBJ2-1	TRBD2	CASSSGAGGLNEQFF	TGTGCCAGCAGTAGCGGAGCGGGGGGGTTAAATGAGCAGTTCTTC
few	TRBV28	TRBJ2-3	-	CASSSTVDTQYF	TGTGCCAGCAGTTCGACAGTCGATACGCAGTATTTT
few	TRBV20-1	TRBJ2-7	TRBD1	CSAVRTGIHEQYF	TGCAGTGCCGTCCGGACAGGGATACACGAGCAGTACTTC
-	TRBV20-1	TRBJ2-2	TRBD1	CSARDLGGRTGELFF	TGCAGTGCTAGAGATTTAGGGGGCAGGACCGGGGAGCTGTTTTTT
-	TRBV5-4	TRBJ2-7	TRBD1	CASSWTGSSYEQYF	TGTGCCAGCAGTTGGACAGGGAGCTCCTACGAGCAGTACTTC
medium-sized	TRBV20-1	TRBJ1-2	-	CSAQGGGYGYTF	TGCAGTGCCCAGGGCGGGGGCTATGGCTACACCTTC
-	TRBV5-4	TRBJ2-6	TRBD1	CASSWDRPGANVLTF	TGTGCCAGCAGCTGGGACAGGCCTGGGGCCAACGTCCTGACTTTC
-	TRBV2	TRBJ2-7	-	CASSELGGRYEQYF	TGTGCCAGCAGTGAACTAGGGGGGAGGTACGAGCAGTACTTC
few	TRBV12-3/TRBV12-4	TRBJ1-2	TRBD1	CASREHRGPYGYTF	TGTGCCAGCAGAGAGCACAGGGGGCCATATGGCTACACCTTC
few	TRBV11-2	TRBJ2-7	-	CASSLDRHYEQYF	TGTGCCAGCAGCTTAGACCGACACTACGAGCAGTACTTC
-	TRBV15	TRBJ2-7	TRBD1	CATSRGGTGGPEQYF	TGTGCCACCAGCAGAGGCGGGACAGGGGGACCCGAGCAGTACTTC
-	TRBV5-4	TRBJ1-1	TRBD1	CASRETGGRTEAFF	TGTGCCAGCAGGGAGACAGGGGGGAGGACTGAAGCTTTCTTT